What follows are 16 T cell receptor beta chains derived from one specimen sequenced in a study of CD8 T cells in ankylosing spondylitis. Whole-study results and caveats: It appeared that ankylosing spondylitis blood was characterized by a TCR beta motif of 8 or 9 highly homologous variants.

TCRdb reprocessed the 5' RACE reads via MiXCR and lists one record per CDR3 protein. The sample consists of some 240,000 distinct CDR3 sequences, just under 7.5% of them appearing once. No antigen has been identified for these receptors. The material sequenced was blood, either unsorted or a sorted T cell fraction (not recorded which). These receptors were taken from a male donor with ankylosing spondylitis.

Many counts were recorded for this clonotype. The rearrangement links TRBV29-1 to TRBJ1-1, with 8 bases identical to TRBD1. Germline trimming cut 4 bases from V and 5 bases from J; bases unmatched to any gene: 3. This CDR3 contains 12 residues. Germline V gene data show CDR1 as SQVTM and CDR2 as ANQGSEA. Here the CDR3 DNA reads TGCAGCGTTGCAGGGGGCCGGACTGAAGCTTTCTTT. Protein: CSVAGGRTEAFF.

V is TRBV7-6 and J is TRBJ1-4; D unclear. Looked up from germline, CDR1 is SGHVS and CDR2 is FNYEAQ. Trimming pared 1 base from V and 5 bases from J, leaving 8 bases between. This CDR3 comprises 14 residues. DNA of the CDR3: TGTGCCAGCAGCTTAGGCCAGTGGAATGAAAAACTGTTTTTT. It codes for CASSLGQWNEKLFF.

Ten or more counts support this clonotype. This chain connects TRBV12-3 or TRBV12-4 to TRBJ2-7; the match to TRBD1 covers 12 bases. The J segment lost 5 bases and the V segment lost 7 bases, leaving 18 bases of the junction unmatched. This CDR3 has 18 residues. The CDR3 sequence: CASTPPGTGGLHLNEQYF. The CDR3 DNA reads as TGTGCCAGCACCCCTCCGGGGACAGGGGGCCTGCATCTTAACGAGCAGTACTTC.

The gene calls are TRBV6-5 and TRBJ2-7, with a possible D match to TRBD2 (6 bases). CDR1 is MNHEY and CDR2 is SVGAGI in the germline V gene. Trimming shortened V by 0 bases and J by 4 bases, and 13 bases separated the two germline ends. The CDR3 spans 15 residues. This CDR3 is CASSYSRDSGYEQYF. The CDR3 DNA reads TGTGCCAGCAGTTACTCGAGGGATAGCGGATACGAGCAGTACTTC.

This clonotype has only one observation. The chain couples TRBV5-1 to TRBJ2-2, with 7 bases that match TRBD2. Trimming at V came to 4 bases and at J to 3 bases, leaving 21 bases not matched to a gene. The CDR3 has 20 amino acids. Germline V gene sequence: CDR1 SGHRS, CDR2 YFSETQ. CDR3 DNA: TGCGCCAGCAGCCCTTATCCGACAAAAAGCGGGATACCCTACACCGGGGAGCTGTTTTTT. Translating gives CASSPYPTKSGIPYTGELFF.

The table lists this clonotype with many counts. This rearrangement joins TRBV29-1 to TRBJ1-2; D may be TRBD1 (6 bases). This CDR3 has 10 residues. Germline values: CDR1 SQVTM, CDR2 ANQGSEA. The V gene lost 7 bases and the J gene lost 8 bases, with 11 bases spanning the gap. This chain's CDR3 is CSARTVGYTF. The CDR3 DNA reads TGCAGCGCCAGGACAGTAGGCTACACCTTC.

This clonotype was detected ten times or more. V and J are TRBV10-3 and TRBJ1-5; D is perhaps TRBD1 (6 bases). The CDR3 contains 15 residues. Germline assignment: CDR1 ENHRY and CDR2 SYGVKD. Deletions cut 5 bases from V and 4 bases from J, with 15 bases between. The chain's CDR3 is CAISRGTNVNQPQHF. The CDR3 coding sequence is TGTGCCATCAGTAGGGGGACAAACGTAAATCAGCCCCAGCATTTT.

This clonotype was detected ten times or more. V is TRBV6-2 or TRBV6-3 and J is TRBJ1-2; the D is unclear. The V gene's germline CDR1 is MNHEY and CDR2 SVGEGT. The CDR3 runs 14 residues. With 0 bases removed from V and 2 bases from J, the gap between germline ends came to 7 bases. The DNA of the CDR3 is TGTGCCAGCAGTTACTCGAGCTTCAACTATGGCTACACCTTC. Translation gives CASSYSSFNYGYTF.

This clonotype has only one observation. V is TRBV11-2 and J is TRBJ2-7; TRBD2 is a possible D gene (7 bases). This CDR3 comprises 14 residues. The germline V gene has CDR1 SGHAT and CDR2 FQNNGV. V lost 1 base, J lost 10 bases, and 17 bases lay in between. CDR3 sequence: CASSLVRRGADQYF. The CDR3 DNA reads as TGTGCCAGCAGCTTAGTTCGACGGGGGGCAGATCAGTACTTC.

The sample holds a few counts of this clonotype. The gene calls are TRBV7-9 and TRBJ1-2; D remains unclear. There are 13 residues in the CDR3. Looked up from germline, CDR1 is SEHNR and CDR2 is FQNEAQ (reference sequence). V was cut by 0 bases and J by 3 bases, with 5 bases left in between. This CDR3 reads CASSLATDYGYTF. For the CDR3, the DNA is TGTGCCAGCAGCTTAGCAACAGACTATGGCTACACCTTC.

CDR3 bases: TGTGCCAGCTCACCAGGGATAAGGGACTCATCCTACGAGCAGTACTTC. Translation gives CASSPGIRDSSYEQYF. V usage is TRBV18 and J usage is TRBJ2-7; D is perhaps TRBD2 (6 bases). The germline CDR1 and CDR2 sequences are KGHSH and LQKENI. The CDR3 loop spans 16 amino acids. Between the trimmed V and J ends, which lost 2 bases and 1 base, there was a span of 15 bases.

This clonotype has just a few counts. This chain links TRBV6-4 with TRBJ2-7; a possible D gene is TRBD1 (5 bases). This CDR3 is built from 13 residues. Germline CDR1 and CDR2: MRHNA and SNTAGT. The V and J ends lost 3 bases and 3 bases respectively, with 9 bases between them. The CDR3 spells CASSEQENYEQYF. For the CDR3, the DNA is TGTGCCAGCAGTGAACAGGAAAACTACGAGCAGTACTTC.

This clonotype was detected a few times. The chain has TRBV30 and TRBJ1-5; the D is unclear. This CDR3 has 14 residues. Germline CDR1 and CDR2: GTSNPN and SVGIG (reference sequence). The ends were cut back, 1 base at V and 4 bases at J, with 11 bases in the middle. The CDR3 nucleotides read TGTGCCTGGAGTGCCGGGTTCAAGAATCAGCCCCAGCATTTT. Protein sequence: CAWSAGFKNQPQHF. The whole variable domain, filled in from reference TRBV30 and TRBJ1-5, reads SQTIHQWPATLVQPVGSPLSLECTVEGTSNPNLYWYRQAAGRGLQLLFYSVGIGQISSEVPQNLSASRPQDRQFILSSKKLLLSDSGFYLCAWSAGFKNQPQHFGDGTRLSIL.

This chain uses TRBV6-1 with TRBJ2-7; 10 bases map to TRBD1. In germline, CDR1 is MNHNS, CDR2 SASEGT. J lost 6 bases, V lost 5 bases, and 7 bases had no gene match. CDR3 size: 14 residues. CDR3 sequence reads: CASSQRQGASEQYF. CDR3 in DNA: TGTGCCAGCAGTCAAAGACAGGGGGCTTCCGAGCAGTACTTC.

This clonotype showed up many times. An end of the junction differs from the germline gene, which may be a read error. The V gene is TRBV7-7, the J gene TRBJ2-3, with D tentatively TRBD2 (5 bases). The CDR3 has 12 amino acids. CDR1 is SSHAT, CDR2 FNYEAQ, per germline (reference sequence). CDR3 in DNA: TGTGCTAGCAGAGACACAAGCGGTACGCAGTATTTT. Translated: CASRDTSGTQYF. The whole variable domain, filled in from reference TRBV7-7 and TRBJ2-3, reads GAGVSQSPRYKVTKRGQDVTLRCDPISSHATLYWYQQALGQGPEFLTYFNYEAQPDKSGLPSDRFSAERPEGSISTLTIQRTEQRDSAMYRCASRDTSGTQYFGPGTRLTVL.

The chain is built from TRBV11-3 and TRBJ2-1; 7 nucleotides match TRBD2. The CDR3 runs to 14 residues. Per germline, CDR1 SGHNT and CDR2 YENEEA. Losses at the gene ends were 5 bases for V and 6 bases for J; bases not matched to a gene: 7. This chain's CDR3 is CASSDRLASNEQFF. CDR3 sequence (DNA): TGTGCCAGCAGCGACAGACTAGCAAGCAATGAGCAGTTCTTC.